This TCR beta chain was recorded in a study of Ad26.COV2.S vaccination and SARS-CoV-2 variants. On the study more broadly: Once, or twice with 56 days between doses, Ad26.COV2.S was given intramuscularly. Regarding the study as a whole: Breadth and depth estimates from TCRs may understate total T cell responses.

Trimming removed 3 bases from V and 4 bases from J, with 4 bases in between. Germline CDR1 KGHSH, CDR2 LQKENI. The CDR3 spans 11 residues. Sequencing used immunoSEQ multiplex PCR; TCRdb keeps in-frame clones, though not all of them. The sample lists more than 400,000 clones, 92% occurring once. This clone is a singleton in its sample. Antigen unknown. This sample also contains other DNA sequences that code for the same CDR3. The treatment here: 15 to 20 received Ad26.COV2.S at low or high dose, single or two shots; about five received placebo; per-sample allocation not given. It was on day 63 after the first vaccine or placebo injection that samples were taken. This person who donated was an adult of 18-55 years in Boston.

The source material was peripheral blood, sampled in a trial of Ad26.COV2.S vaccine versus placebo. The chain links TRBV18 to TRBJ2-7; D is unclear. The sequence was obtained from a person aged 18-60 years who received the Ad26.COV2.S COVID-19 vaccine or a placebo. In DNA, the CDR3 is TGTGCCAGCTCACCCGAATACGAGCAGTACTTC. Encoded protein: CASSPEYEQYF.